This TCR beta chain comes out of a study of blood T cell repertoires in COVID-19. The overall study: PBMCs, B-cell-depleted T cells, or T cells provided the cDNA or gDNA that made up the material.

Recovery among Cohort 3 donors was established by two negative PCRs, clearance, or symptom resolution. Original analysis: Scientists estimated how many nucleated cells there were by amplifying reference gene primers. The table came from immunoSEQ multiplex PCR; TCRdb's copy has only in-frame clones and leaves some out. V and J calls and clone size are copied from that table; D and trimming were computed from the DNA. The sample carries about 400,000 clones, around 92% recorded once. This TCR was recovered from a young woman who had recovered from COVID-19. Sequencing input: PBMCs or T cells enriched from blood (not recorded which).

The CDR3, as DNA: TGTGCCAGCAGTTTACTTTCTGGGCTAGCGGGAGGACGTACCGGGGAGCTGTTTTTT. It codes for CASSLLSGLAGGRTGELFF. The V gene is TRBV28, the J gene TRBJ2-2; 11 bases are shared with TRBD2. V shed 2 bases and J 5 bases; nucleotides not matched to a gene: 13. Germline V gene data show CDR1 as MDHEN and CDR2 as SYDVKM. The CDR3 covers 19 residues.